The present entry profiles one T cell receptor (beta chain) with its context. The antigen is not known. The data belong to a study of human T cells and chemical hapten exposure. Overall study results and limits: Significantly more large CDR3 similarity clusters were formed by expanded TCRs than by controls. Those TCRs sitting above 1 in 1000 frequency stayed the same with DPC sensitization.

This CDR3 comprises 12 residues. Germline-derived CDR1 and CDR2 are SNHLY and FYNNEI. V lost 5 bases and J lost 4, with 6 bases in between. Individual cDNA molecules in this library carried unique molecular identifiers. TCRdb independently ran MiXCR on the RACE reads; one entry per CDR3 protein. This table holds 75,000 to 90,000 distinct CDR3 sequences, around 9.3% found once. The time point is: patch test 2, 6 weeks after DPC sensitization. Regarding treatment: therapeutic diphenylcyclopropenone sensitization with weekly scalp DPC. Sequenced material: whole blood, taken in connection with sensitization to the hapten diphenylcyclopropenone (DPC). The source of this sequence is a woman aged 50 to 65 with alopecia areata. Some clones in this sample may be carry-over from other donors' samples. The chain combines TRBV2 with TRBJ2-1; D is uncertain. CDR3 nucleotide sequence: TGTGCCAGCAGTTTAGATTACAATGAGCAGTTCTTC. Its protein is CASSLDYNEQFF.